These T cell receptor beta chains were read from a single sample in a study of Graves' ophthalmopathy and Graves' hyperthyroidism. TCRdb redid the calling of the multiplex PCR reads with MiXCR, one entry per CDR3 protein. In the table there are 350,000 to 400,000 distinct CDR3 sequences, 15% of which are singletons. The source material was peripheral blood. These receptors were collected from a woman aged 18 to 35 with stable Graves' hyperthyroidism. The conserved cysteine and the conserved F or W are not part of the CDR3 here. Fields, in order: V gene, D gene, CDR3 protein. D genes are given only for firm matches.

V gene: TRBV12-5
D gene: NA
CDR3 protein: ASGPPGAFNYGYT

V gene: TRBV20-1
D gene: NA
CDR3 protein: SARSSYEQY

V gene: TRBV11-2
D gene: NA
CDR3 protein: ASSFGAGGAKNIKY

V gene: TRBV6-1
D gene: NA
CDR3 protein: ASSEALRPPPEAF

V gene: TRBV6-2/TRBV6-3
D gene: NA
CDR3 protein: ASSYARTRWALAEGYT

V gene: TRBV24-1
D gene: TRBD1
CDR3 protein: ATSDTTGGESTDTQY

V gene: TRBV20-1
D gene: NA
CDR3 protein: SARLRYGYT

V gene: TRBV11-2
D gene: NA
CDR3 protein: ASSSDSSGANVLT

V gene: TRBV20-1
D gene: NA
CDR3 protein: STDVEGGYT

V gene: TRBV5-6
D gene: NA
CDR3 protein: SSSLGGTTEAF

V gene: TRBV20-1
D gene: NA
CDR3 protein: SANQEYETQY

V gene: TRBV9
D gene: NA
CDR3 protein: ASSVTGGNTEAF

V gene: TRBV12-3/TRBV12-4
D gene: NA
CDR3 protein: ASSRDGQSSYEQY

V gene: TRBV9
D gene: TRBD2
CDR3 protein: ASSVAGTSATGELF

V gene: TRBV4-2
D gene: NA
CDR3 protein: ASSQDRQGGSNQPQH

V gene: TRBV4-1
D gene: NA
CDR3 protein: ASSQQTGDTEAF

V gene: TRBV6-5
D gene: NA
CDR3 protein: ASSTTDRRSGELF

V gene: TRBV12-3/TRBV12-4
D gene: TRBD1
CDR3 protein: ASSLTGGSGYT

V gene: TRBV19
D gene: NA
CDR3 protein: ASSRTGVAGATGETQY

V gene: TRBV6-1
D gene: NA
CDR3 protein: ASSKRVRELF

V gene: TRBV5-1
D gene: NA
CDR3 protein: ASSLERAKRGWQY

V gene: TRBV6-1
D gene: NA
CDR3 protein: ASTGTGVETQY

V gene: TRBV20-1
D gene: NA
CDR3 protein: SARDVISNQPQH

V gene: TRBV6-5
D gene: NA
CDR3 protein: ASSFRDGSGSLEQY

V gene: TRBV12-5
D gene: NA
CDR3 protein: ASGLSSSLLDQREQY

V gene: TRBV6-1
D gene: TRBD1
CDR3 protein: ASTRGQGNTGELF

V gene: TRBV19
D gene: TRBD1
CDR3 protein: ASSDRGNGYT

V gene: TRBV12-3/TRBV12-4
D gene: TRBD1
CDR3 protein: ASRKGGDETQY

V gene: TRBV3-1
D gene: NA
CDR3 protein: ASSPGAVSSEAF

V gene: TRBV20-1
D gene: NA
CDR3 protein: SASAVGVQY

V gene: TRBV6-1
D gene: NA
CDR3 protein: ASSPSGVQETQY

V gene: TRBV6-5
D gene: NA
CDR3 protein: ASKGPNTEAF

V gene: TRBV9
D gene: NA
CDR3 protein: ASSFSDRVNTEAF

V gene: TRBV20-1
D gene: NA
CDR3 protein: SARDRLRQANNSPLH

V gene: TRBV19
D gene: NA
CDR3 protein: ASSIPGAKPQH

V gene: TRBV20-1
D gene: TRBD1
CDR3 protein: SAIPGTGTTEAF

V gene: TRBV7-2
D gene: TRBD1
CDR3 protein: ASSRQGGAEQY

V gene: TRBV11-2
D gene: NA
CDR3 protein: ASSAEGDGYT

V gene: TRBV13
D gene: TRBD1
CDR3 protein: TSSTSTGGETQY

V gene: TRBV6-2/TRBV6-3
D gene: NA
CDR3 protein: ASSYSWNGNTEAF

V gene: TRBV5-1
D gene: NA
CDR3 protein: ASSLRRGHYEQY

V gene: TRBV12-3/TRBV12-4
D gene: NA
CDR3 protein: ASSATGLHYEQY

V gene: TRBV6-1
D gene: NA
CDR3 protein: ASTYRDHNQPQH

V gene: TRBV20-1
D gene: NA
CDR3 protein: SARSRQLSGANVLT

V gene: TRBV7-3
D gene: TRBD1
CDR3 protein: ASSFPAPGTGIYEQY

V gene: TRBV4-1
D gene: NA
CDR3 protein: ASSQAAGRYGYT